Each of the 12 T cell receptor beta chains below was sequenced from the same sample in a study of cytomegalovirus exposure and HLA in healthy donors. Vbeta (60) and Jbeta (13) primers were used in the PCR. Generated by immunoSEQ multiplex PCR, the TCRdb table keeps only in-frame clones and is missing some. The data contain more than 90,000 clones, roughly 75% of them seen just once; the ten biggest clones take up roughly 0.71%. Material: PBMCs. The receptor set was obtained from a woman aged 55-70 years in good health and CMV-seronegative.

This clone was observed a single time. CDR3 in DNA: TGCGCCAGCAGCTCGGGACAGGGAGGTAATGAGCAGTTCTTC. Amino acids: CASSSGQGGNEQFF. The J gene is TRBJ2-1, the V gene TRBV5-1; 9 bases map to TRBD1. V lost 3 bases, J lost 7 bases, and 5 bases stayed unmatched. Germline CDR1 SGHRS, CDR2 YFSETQ. The CDR3 loop spans 14 amino acids. The whole variable domain, remainder taken from reference TRBV5-1 and TRBJ2-1, is KAGVTQTPRYLIKTRGQQVTLSCSPISGHRSVSWYQQTPGQGLQFLFEYFSETQRNKGNFPGRFSGRQFSNSRSEMNVSTLELGDSALYLCASSSGQGGNEQFFGPGTRLTVL.

This clone was found a few times. The chain joins TRBV7-8 to TRBJ1-2; the match to TRBD1 covers 9 bases. Per germline, CDR1 SGHVS and CDR2 FQNEAQ. Trimming at V came to 4 bases and at J to 1 base, leaving 4 bases not matched to a gene. This CDR3 contains 15 residues. CDR3 loop: CASSSGTGNNYGYTF. The CDR3 nucleotides are TGTGCCAGCAGCTCCGGGACAGGGAATAACTATGGCTACACCTTC.

V is TRBV4-3 and J is TRBJ1-2; a weak D match, TRBD1 (5 bases). The CDR3 loop spans 14 amino acids. V lost 0 bases and J lost 6, with 11 bases in between. Germline CDR1 is LGHNA and CDR2 is YSLEER. The CDR3: CASSQDKGKHGYTF. The CDR3 bases are TGCGCCAGCAGCCAAGATAAGGGGAAGCATGGCTACACCTTC.

Only a few counts were recorded for this clone. This rearrangement joins TRBV2 to TRBJ2-6; TRBD2 matches at 13 bases. The CDR3 is 18 amino acids. V shed 6 bases, J shed 4 bases, and the junction held 9 bases outside the gene matches. Germline CDR1 and CDR2: SNHLY and FYNNEI. In nucleotides, the CDR3 is TGTGCCAGCAGGACTCATGGACTAGCGGGAGCCGGGGCCAACGTCCTGACTTTC. Residues: CASRTHGLAGAGANVLTF.

The chain carries TRBV7-2 and TRBJ2-3; unclear D gene. Germline values: CDR1 SGHTA, CDR2 FQGNSA. The CDR3 covers 15 residues. V was shortened by 5 bases and J by 2 bases, with 14 bases between the two germline ends. CDR3 protein: CASSLSRLVTDTQYF. The CDR3 nucleotides are TGTGCCAGCAGCCTCTCCAGGCTGGTCACAGATACGCAGTATTTT.

This clone was recorded only once. The chain employs TRBV5-5 and TRBJ1-2, with D hard to call. The V end lost 0 bases, the J end lost 4 bases, and 10 bases lay between the germline ends. Germline V gene lookup returns CDR1 SGHKS and CDR2 YYEKEE (reference sequence). The CDR3 totals 14 residues. Here the CDR3 reads CASSLGRGSYGYTF. The CDR3 region has the DNA TGTGCCAGCAGCTTGGGACGGGGTAGCTATGGCTACACCTTC.

This chain connects TRBV6-6 to TRBJ2-1; a possible D gene is TRBD2 (6 bases). In germline, CDR1 is MNHNY, CDR2 SVGAGI (reference sequence). The CDR3 sequence is 13 residues long. V was cut by 4 bases and J by 10 bases, with 14 bases left in between. CDR3 loop: CASSLSTGREQFF. CDR3 DNA sequence: TGTGCCAGCAGTTTATCTACCGGGAGAGAGCAGTTCTTC.

V is TRBV28 and J is TRBJ2-5; TRBD2 is a possible D gene (6 bases). The CDR3 runs 13 residues. Germline values: CDR1 MDHEN, CDR2 SYDVKM. V lost 11 bases and J lost 2, with 15 bases in between. The CDR3, as DNA: TGTGCCTCGGGCAGCGGGCAGCAAGAGACCCAGTACTTC. Translation gives CASGSGQQETQYF. The whole variable domain, remainder taken from reference TRBV28 and TRBJ2-5, is DVKVTQSSRYLVKRTGEKVFLECVQDMDHENMFWYRQDPGLGLRLIYFSYDVKMKEKGDIPEGYSVSREKKERFSLILESASTNQTSMYLCASGSGQQETQYFGPGTRLLVL.

The gene calls are TRBV5-4 and TRBJ2-1; TRBD1 might be the D (5 bases). Germline assignment: CDR1 SGHNT and CDR2 YYREEE (reference sequence). V was trimmed by 0 bases and J by 2 bases, leaving 6 bases between them. This CDR3 is built from 14 residues. DNA for the CDR3: TGTGCCAGCAGCTTGGAGGGGCCCTACAATGAGCAGTTCTTC. This sequence encodes CASSLEGPYNEQFF.

The rearrangement uses TRBV5-5 and TRBJ1-1; the D gene is possibly TRBD1 (5 bases). The germline CDR1 and CDR2 sequences are SGHKS and YYEKEE (reference sequence). The germline V and J ends were trimmed by 4 bases and 5 bases, with 15 bases remaining between them. The CDR3 length is 14 residues. The CDR3 loop reads CASSQGPGRTEAFF. The CDR3 DNA reads TGTGCCAGCAGCCAAGGCCCAGGGAGGACTGAAGCTTTCTTT.

CDR3 loop: CASSFTSPHNEQFF. The CDR3 DNA sequence: TGTGCCAGCAGCTTTACTAGCCCCCACAATGAGCAGTTCTTC. The chain employs TRBV5-4 and TRBJ2-1; TRBD2 might be the D (6 bases). Trimming took 2 bases from V and 5 from J, leaving 11 bases between them. The CDR3 loop spans 14 amino acids. Germline loops: CDR1 SGHNT, CDR2 YYREEE (reference sequence).

J is TRBJ1-2 and V is TRBV6-5; unclear D gene. The CDR3 spans 15 residues. CDR1 is MNHEY, CDR2 SVGAGI, per germline. Trimming shortened V by 6 bases and J by 6 bases, and 20 bases separated the two germline ends. The CDR3 loop is CASSLTLGEEDGYTF. The CDR3 region has the DNA TGTGCCAGCAGCCTCACCCTGGGAGAGGAGGATGGCTACACCTTC.